These T cell receptor beta chains were read from a single sample in a study of cytomegalovirus exposure and HLA in healthy donors. The assay was immunoSEQ multiplex PCR, and TCRdb's table has in-frame clones only and misses some. The data contain about 200,000 clones, over 65% of them singletons. The sequencing input was PBMCs. The receptors here all came from a woman younger than 30 in good health and CMV-seronegative. Both conserved end residues are part of each CDR3. The D gene is left open where the match is weak. The size field is filled for only some rows; it gives once, few, many or a size class.

J: TRBJ2-7
V: TRBV11-2
length: 15
D: .
size: .
CDR3: CASSATAVGSYEQYF
DNA: TGTGCCAGCAGCGCCACCGCGGTAGGTAGCTACGAGCAGTACTTC

J: TRBJ2-3
V: TRBV29-1
length: 15
D: TRBD2
size: .
CDR3: CSGGGTSGTSRAQYF
DNA: TGCAGCGGGGGGGGGACTAGCGGGACCTCGCGTGCGCAGTATTTT

J: TRBJ1-1
V: TRBV11-1
length: 14
D: .
size: .
CDR3: CASSFGRGGTEAFF
DNA: TGTGCCAGCAGCTTCGGGCGGGGGGGCACTGAAGCTTTCTTT

J: TRBJ1-4
V: TRBV6-1
length: 13
D: .
size: .
CDR3: CASSARTAEKLFF
DNA: TGTGCCAGCAGTGCAAGGACCGCCGAAAAACTGTTTTTT

J: TRBJ2-7
V: TRBV9
length: 14
D: TRBD2
size: .
CDR3: CASTPGLAHHEQYF
DNA: TGTGCCAGCACCCCGGGACTAGCCCACCACGAGCAGTACTTC

J: TRBJ2-5
V: TRBV11-2
length: 13
D: .
size: .
CDR3: CASSSGNQETQYF
DNA: TGTGCCAGCAGCTCCGGGAACCAAGAGACCCAGTACTTC

J: TRBJ2-7
V: TRBV5-1
length: 13
D: .
size: .
CDR3: CASSIGRGYEQYF
DNA: TGCGCCAGCAGCATCGGTAGGGGCTACGAGCAGTACTTC

J: TRBJ1-2
V: TRBV20-1
length: 11
D: .
size: few
CDR3: CSASQQGGYTF
DNA: TGCAGTGCTAGTCAGCAGGGAGGCTACACCTTC

J: TRBJ1-2
V: TRBV5-6
length: 14
D: .
size: .
CDR3: CASSFTGSRYGYTF
DNA: TGTGCCAGCAGCTTCACGGGGTCTCGCTATGGCTACACCTTC

J: TRBJ2-5
V: TRBV4-2
length: 16
D: TRBD1
size: once
CDR3: CASSQVSGQGVGTQYF
DNA: TGTGCCAGCAGCCAAGTATCGGGACAGGGGGTTGGGACCCAGTACTTC

J: TRBJ2-5
V: TRBV7-3
length: 16
D: TRBD2
size: .
CDR3: CASSLRASGGQETQYF
DNA: TGTGCCAGCAGCTTACGCGCTAGCGGGGGGCAAGAGACCCAGTACTTC

J: TRBJ2-7
V: TRBV15
length: 13
D: .
size: .
CDR3: CATSRDLGDEQYF
DNA: TGTGCCACCAGCAGAGATCTGGGGGACGAGCAGTACTTC

J: TRBJ1-2
V: TRBV6-1
length: 15
D: .
size: .
CDR3: CASSESLGARYGYTF
DNA: TGTGCCAGCAGTGAAAGTCTGGGGGCGCGTTATGGCTACACCTTC

J: TRBJ1-2
V: TRBV5-5
length: 13
D: .
size: .
CDR3: CASSLDKGDGYTF
DNA: TGTGCCAGCAGCTTAGATAAGGGAGATGGCTACACCTTC

J: TRBJ1-2
V: TRBV28
length: 15
D: TRBD1
size: .
CDR3: CASSLLLDRDYGYTF
DNA: TGTGCCAGCAGTTTACTCTTGGACAGGGACTATGGCTACACCTTC

J: TRBJ1-5
V: TRBV30
length: 15
D: .
size: .
CDR3: CAWSTLDKGDQPQHF
DNA: TGTGCCTGGAGTACCCTGGACAAGGGGGATCAGCCCCAGCATTTT

J: TRBJ2-5
V: TRBV7-6
length: 14
D: TRBD2
size: .
CDR3: CASSLRAGGETQYF
DNA: TGTGCCAGCAGCTTAAGGGCGGGAGGAGAGACCCAGTACTTC

J: TRBJ1-1
V: TRBV6-1
length: 12
D: .
size: .
CDR3: CASSENLGAAFF
DNA: TGTGCCAGCAGTGAGAATCTGGGAGCGGCTTTCTTT

J: TRBJ2-2
V: TRBV5-1
length: 15
D: .
size: .
CDR3: CASSLVAGYTGELFF
DNA: TGCGCCAGCAGCTTGGTCGCGGGATATACCGGGGAGCTGTTTTTT

J: TRBJ2-1
V: TRBV10-2
length: 13
D: .
size: .
CDR3: CASSTDRIYEQFF
DNA: TGCGCCAGCAGTACCGACAGGATCTATGAGCAGTTCTTC

J: TRBJ1-3
V: TRBV5-6
length: 15
D: .
size: .
CDR3: CASSLGGSSGNTIYF
DNA: TGTGCCAGCAGCTTGGGGGGCAGCTCTGGAAACACCATATATTTT

J: TRBJ2-7
V: TRBV6-5
length: 15
D: TRBD1
size: once
CDR3: CASSHDRGRLNEQYF
DNA: TGTGCCAGCAGCCACGACAGGGGGCGATTGAACGAGCAGTACTTC

J: TRBJ2-7
V: TRBV27
length: 17
D: TRBD2
size: .
CDR3: CATRRGITAGASHEQYF
DNA: TGTGCCACCCGAAGGGGAATCACAGCGGGAGCTTCCCACGAGCAGTACTTC

J: TRBJ1-2
V: TRBV7-9
length: 14
D: TRBD1
size: .
CDR3: CASSSGQGDYGYTF
DNA: TGTGCCAGCAGCTCCGGACAGGGGGACTATGGCTACACCTTC

J: TRBJ1-6
V: TRBV2
length: 14
D: .
size: few
CDR3: CASRGLAGASPLHF
DNA: TGTGCCAGCAGGGGGCTGGCAGGAGCTTCACCCCTCCACTTT

J: TRBJ2-7
V: TRBV6-1
length: 15
D: .
size: .
CDR3: CASSEAGAGAYEQYF
DNA: TGTGCCAGCAGTGAAGCGGGGGCAGGGGCCTACGAGCAGTACTTC

J: TRBJ1-3
V: TRBV4-2
length: 16
D: .
size: few
CDR3: CASSQEGLLTGNTIYF
DNA: TGTGCCAGCAGCCAAGAAGGACTGCTTACTGGAAACACCATATATTTT

J: TRBJ2-7
V: TRBV7-2
length: 15
D: .
size: .
CDR3: CASSLGLTGSYEQYF
DNA: TGTGCCAGCAGCTTAGGGTTGACAGGCTCCTACGAGCAGTACTTC

J: TRBJ2-1
V: TRBV5-1
length: 14
D: .
size: .
CDR3: CASSTLIGAGEQFF
DNA: TGCGCCAGCAGCACCCTTATCGGGGCGGGTGAGCAGTTCTTC

J: TRBJ2-2
V: TRBV18
length: 15
D: .
size: .
CDR3: CASSPYPGSDGELFF
DNA: TGTGCCAGCTCACCCTACCCCGGGTCGGACGGGGAGCTGTTTTTT

J: TRBJ1-5
V: TRBV28
length: 19
D: .
size: .
CDR3: CASRLRPGRAKFSNQPQHF
DNA: TGTGCCAGCAGACTCAGACCGGGACGGGCTAAATTCAGCAATCAGCCCCAGCATTTT

J: TRBJ1-5
V: TRBV6-5
length: 14
D: TRBD1
size: .
CDR3: CASSPRQGSQPQHF
DNA: TGTGCCAGCAGTCCTCGACAGGGTAGTCAGCCCCAGCATTTT

J: TRBJ2-7
V: TRBV27
length: 12
D: .
size: many
CDR3: CASGTPTYEQYF
DNA: TGTGCCAGCGGGACCCCAACCTACGAGCAGTACTTC

J: TRBJ1-1
V: TRBV5-1
length: 16
D: TRBD1
size: .
CDR3: CASSLAQGGRNTEAFF
DNA: TGCGCCAGCAGCTTGGCGCAGGGGGGAAGAAACACTGAAGCTTTCTTT

J: TRBJ1-1
V: TRBV5-1
length: 14
D: .
size: .
CDR3: CASSPIPMNTEAFF
DNA: TGCGCCAGCAGCCCGATCCCAATGAACACTGAAGCTTTCTTT

J: TRBJ1-4
V: TRBV15
length: 15
D: TRBD1
size: .
CDR3: CATSAGGATNEKLFF
DNA: TGTGCCACCTCGGCAGGGGGGGCAACTAATGAAAAACTGTTTTTT

J: TRBJ2-5
V: TRBV5-1
length: 14
D: TRBD1
size: once
CDR3: CASSLGGGYETQYF
DNA: TGCGCCAGCAGCTTAGGGGGCGGGTATGAGACCCAGTACTTC

J: TRBJ2-1
V: TRBV11-2
length: 17
D: .
size: once
CDR3: CASSLAGGSSSYNEQFF
DNA: TGTGCCAGCAGCTTAGCCGGGGGCTCTAGCTCCTACAATGAGCAGTTCTTC

J: TRBJ2-5
V: TRBV30
length: 16
D: .
size: .
CDR3: CAQTSGQGGRGETQYF
DNA: TGTGCCCAGACCTCGGGGCAGGGAGGAAGAGGAGAGACCCAGTACTTC

J: TRBJ2-3
V: TRBV19
length: 14
D: .
size: .
CDR3: CASGVGGETDTQYF
DNA: TGTGCCAGTGGTGTGGGGGGCGAAACAGATACGCAGTATTTT

J: TRBJ2-7
V: TRBV30
length: 10
D: .
size: .
CDR3: CAWSRQEQYF
DNA: TGTGCCTGGAGTCGTCAGGAGCAGTACTTC